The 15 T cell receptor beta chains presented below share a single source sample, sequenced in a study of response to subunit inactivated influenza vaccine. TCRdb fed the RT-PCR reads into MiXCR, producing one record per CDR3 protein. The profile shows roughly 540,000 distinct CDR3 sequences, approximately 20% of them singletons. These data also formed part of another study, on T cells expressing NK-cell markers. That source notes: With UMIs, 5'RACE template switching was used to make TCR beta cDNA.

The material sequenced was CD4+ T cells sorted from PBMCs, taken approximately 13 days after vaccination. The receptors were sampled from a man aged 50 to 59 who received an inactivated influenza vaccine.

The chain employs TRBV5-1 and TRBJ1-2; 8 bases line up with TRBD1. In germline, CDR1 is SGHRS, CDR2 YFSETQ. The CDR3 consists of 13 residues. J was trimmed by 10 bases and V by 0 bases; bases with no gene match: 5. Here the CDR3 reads CASSLETGVDYTF. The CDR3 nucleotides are TGCGCCAGCAGCTTGGAGACAGGGGTCGACTACACCTTC.

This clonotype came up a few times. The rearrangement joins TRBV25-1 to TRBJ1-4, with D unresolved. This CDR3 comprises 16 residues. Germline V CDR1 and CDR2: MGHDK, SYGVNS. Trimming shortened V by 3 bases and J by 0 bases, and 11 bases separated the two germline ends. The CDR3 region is CASSEGRPATNEKLFF. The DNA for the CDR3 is TGTGCCAGCAGTGAGGGGAGACCCGCAACTAATGAAAAACTGTTTTTT.

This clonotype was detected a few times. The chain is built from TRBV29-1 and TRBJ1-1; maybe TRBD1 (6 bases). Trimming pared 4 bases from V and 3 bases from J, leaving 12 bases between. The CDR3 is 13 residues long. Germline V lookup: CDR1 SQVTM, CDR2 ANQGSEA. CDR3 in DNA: TGCAGCGTTGGAAGCCGACAGGACACTGAAGCTTTCTTT. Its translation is CSVGSRQDTEAFF.

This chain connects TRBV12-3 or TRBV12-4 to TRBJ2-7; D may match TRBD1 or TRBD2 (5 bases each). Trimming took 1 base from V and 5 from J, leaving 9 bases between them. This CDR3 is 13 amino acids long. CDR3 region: CASSLGLGDEQYF. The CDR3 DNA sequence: TGTGCCAGCAGTTTAGGTTTGGGGGACGAGCAGTACTTC.

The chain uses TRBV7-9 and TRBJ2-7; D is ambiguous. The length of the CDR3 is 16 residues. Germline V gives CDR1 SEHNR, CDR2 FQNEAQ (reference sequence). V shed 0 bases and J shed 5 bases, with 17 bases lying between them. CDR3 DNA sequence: TGTGCCAGCAGCTTAGCGCTCGGCGTCGCCAGCCACGAGCAGTACTTC. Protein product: CASSLALGVASHEQYF. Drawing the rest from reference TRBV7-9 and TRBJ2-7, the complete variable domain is DTGVSQNPRHKITKRGQNVTFRCDPISEHNRLYWYRQTLGQGPEFLTYFQNEAQLEKSRLLSDRFSAERPKGSFSTLEIQRTEQGDSAMYLCASSLALGVASHEQYFGPGTRLTVT.

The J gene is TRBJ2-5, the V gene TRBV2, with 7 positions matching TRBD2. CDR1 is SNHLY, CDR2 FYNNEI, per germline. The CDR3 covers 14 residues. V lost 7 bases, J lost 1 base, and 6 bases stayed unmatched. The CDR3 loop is CASNHLAVQETQYF. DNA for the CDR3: TGTGCCAGCAATCACCTAGCGGTCCAAGAGACCCAGTACTTC.

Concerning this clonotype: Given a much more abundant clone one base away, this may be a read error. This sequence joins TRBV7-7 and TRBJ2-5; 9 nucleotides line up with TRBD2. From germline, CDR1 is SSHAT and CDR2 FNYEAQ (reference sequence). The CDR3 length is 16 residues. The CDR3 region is CASSPGPAGGRETQYF. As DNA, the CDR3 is TGTGCTAGCAGCCCGGGACCAGCGGGGGGAAGAGAGACCCAGTACTTC.

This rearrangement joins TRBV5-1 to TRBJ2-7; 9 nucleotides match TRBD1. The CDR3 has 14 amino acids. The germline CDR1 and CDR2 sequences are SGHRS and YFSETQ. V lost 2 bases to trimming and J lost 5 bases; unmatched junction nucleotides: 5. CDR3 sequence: CASSFGTGFHEQYF. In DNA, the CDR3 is TGCGCCAGCAGCTTCGGGACAGGGTTCCACGAGCAGTACTTC.

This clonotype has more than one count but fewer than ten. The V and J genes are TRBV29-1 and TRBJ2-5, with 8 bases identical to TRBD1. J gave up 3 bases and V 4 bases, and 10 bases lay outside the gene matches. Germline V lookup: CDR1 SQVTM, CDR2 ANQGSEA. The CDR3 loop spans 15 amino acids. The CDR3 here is CSVVDRAKSEETQYF. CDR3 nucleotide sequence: TGCAGCGTTGTGGACAGGGCCAAATCAGAAGAGACCCAGTACTTC.

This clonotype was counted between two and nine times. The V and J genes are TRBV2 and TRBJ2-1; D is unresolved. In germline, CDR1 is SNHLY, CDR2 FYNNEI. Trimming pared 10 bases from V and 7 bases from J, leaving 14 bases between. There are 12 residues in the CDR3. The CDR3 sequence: CATSRLINEQFF. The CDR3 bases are TGTGCCACCTCGAGACTGATAAATGAGCAGTTCTTC. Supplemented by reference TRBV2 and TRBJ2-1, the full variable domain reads EPEVTQTPSHQVTQMGQEVILRCVPISNHLYFYWYRQILGQKVEFLVSFYNNEISEKSEIFDDQFSVERPDGSNFTLKIRSTKLEDSAMYFCATSRLINEQFFGPGTRLTVL.

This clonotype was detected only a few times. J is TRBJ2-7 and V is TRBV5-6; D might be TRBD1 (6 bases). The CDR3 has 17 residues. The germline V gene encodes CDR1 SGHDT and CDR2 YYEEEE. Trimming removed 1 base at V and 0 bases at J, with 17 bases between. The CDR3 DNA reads TGTGCCAGCAGCTTGCCCCCTTTCAAAGGGGGCTCCTACGAGCAGTACTTC. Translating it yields CASSLPPFKGGSYEQYF.

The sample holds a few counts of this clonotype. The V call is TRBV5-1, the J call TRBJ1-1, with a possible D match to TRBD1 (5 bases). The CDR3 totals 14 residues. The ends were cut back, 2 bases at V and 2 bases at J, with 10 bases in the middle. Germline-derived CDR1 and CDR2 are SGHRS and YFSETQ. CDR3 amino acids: CASSFGHGNTEAFF. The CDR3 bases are TGCGCCAGCAGCTTCGGACATGGCAACACTGAAGCTTTCTTT.

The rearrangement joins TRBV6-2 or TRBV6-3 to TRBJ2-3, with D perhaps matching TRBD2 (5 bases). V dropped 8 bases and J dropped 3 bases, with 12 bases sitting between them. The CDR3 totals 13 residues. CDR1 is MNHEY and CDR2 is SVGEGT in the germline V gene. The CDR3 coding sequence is TGTGCCAGCGAGGGCCCGCTTACAGATACGCAGTATTTT. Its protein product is CASEGPLTDTQYF.

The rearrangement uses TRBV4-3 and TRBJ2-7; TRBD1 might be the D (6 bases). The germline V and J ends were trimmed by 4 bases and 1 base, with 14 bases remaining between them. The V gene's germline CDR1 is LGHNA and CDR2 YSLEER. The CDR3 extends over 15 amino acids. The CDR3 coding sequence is TGCGCCAGCAGCCTTGGGCCCCAGGGGTCCTACGAGCAGTACTTC. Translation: CASSLGPQGSYEQYF.

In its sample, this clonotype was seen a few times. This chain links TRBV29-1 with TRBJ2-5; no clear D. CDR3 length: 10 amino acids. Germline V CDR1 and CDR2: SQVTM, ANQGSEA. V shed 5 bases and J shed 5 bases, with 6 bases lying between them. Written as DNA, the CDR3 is TGCAGCGTTTCCAACGAGACCCAGTACTTC. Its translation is CSVSNETQYF.